This T cell receptor (beta chain) was recorded in a study of cytomegalovirus exposure and HLA in healthy donors. Study in general: The 120 or so validation repertoires used a platform that matched the one used for the approximately 620 first-cohort repertoires, as a later analysis reported.

Germline V gene lookup returns CDR1 SGHDT and CDR2 YYEEEE. Trimming stripped 1 base from V and 3 bases from J, with 22 bases between. The length of the CDR3 is 18 residues. Profiling relied on immunoSEQ multiplex PCR, and the TCRdb table lists in-frame clones only, not all of them. Of around 130,000 clones in the sample, about 84% were seen once. Sequencing input: PBMCs. The genes are TRBV5-6 and TRBJ2-5, with a possible D match to TRBD1 (6 bases). The TCR sequence derives from a woman in her thirties in good health and CMV-seronegative. CDR3 coding DNA: TGTGCCAGCAGCTTGCTGCGAGAAAAGCTAAGGGGGAAAGAGACCCAGTACTTC. It translates to CASSLLREKLRGKETQYF.